This TCR beta chain was profiled in a study of post-analysis software for immune sequencing data. About the study: The patients showed relapsing-remitting, secondary progressive and progressive-relapsing multiple sclerosis courses. General observations from the study: In patients, TRBV5-6, TRBV5-1 and TRBV20-1 belonged to 4 or 5 TRBV segments found more frequently than in controls. Significantly decreased normalized Chao1 diversity was recorded for multiple sclerosis patients relative to controls. Same-batch preparations were strongly co-clustered by F measure.

As regards this clonotype: The antigen remains undetermined. One end of the junction does not line up with germline, which may come from a read error.

The TCR beta cDNA libraries contained unique molecular identifiers. Some 500,000 cDNA molecules were obtained per 1 to 10 million input T cells. TCRdb used MiXCR to reprocess the PCR reads, holding one entry per CDR3 protein. The sample yields roughly 800,000 distinct CDR3 sequences, roughly 58% seen once. Germline CDR1 and CDR2: SGHAT and FQNNGV. The CDR3 consists of 16 residues. The specimen was blood. This TCR came from a girl under 18 with multiple sclerosis. V gene TRBV11-2 combines with J gene TRBJ2-5; 7 nucleotides agree with TRBD2. CDR3 sequence: CAGSLRSGAGEETQYF. The CDR3 DNA reads TGTGCCGGCAGCTTAAGGAGCGGGGCGGGGGAAGAGACCCAGTACTTC.